What follows are 32 T cell receptor beta chains derived from one specimen sequenced in a study of T cell responses to AZD1222 COVID-19 vaccine (dated by TCRdb to about 2021). Receptors were amplified or captured by the immunoSEQ multiplex PCR assay. TCRdb carries this immuneACCESS record with in-frame sequences only. Its versions omit some clonotypes, under half of them owing to an unresolved V gene in the studies checked, with the rest unexplained. This sample is represented by roughly 180,000 clones; 85% to 90% of them were singletons. The ten largest clones represent roughly 6.9% of the sample. In the paper's terms, the time point label means: baseline before first vaccination. The sample was peripheral blood, taken on day 0 of AZD1222 vaccination. The receptors derive from an adult in good health.

The V and J genes are TRBV21-1 and TRBJ2-5; TRBD2, the table's D call, lacks a check against the DNA. TRBV21-1 is shown as a pseudogene. The CDR3 extends over 15 amino acids. The CDR3: CASSKYRIAGETQYF. For the CDR3, the DNA is TGTGCCAGCAGCAAATACCGAATTGCGGGTGAGACCCAGTACTTC.

This chain uses TRBV4-1 with TRBJ1-6; possible D gene TRBD1, 6 bases. The CDR3 length is 14 residues. V lost 0 bases to trimming and J lost 8 bases, with 8 bases between them. Germline V gives CDR1 MGHRA, CDR2 YSYEKL. CDR3 DNA sequence: TGCGCCAGCAGCCAAGAAGGGGGGGATTCACCCCTCCACTTT. This encodes CASSQEGGDSPLHF.

The rearrangement joins TRBV7-9 to TRBJ2-2; 12 bases line up with TRBD1. The J segment lost 6 bases and the V segment lost 3 bases, leaving 2 bases of the junction unmatched. This CDR3 has 15 residues. Germline CDR1 is SEHNR and CDR2 is FQNEAQ (reference sequence). CDR3 coding DNA: TGTGCCAGCAGCTTGGGACAGGGGGCGGCCGGGGAGCTGTTTTTT. Its translation: CASSLGQGAAGELFF. The full variable domain, in which reference TRBV7-9 and TRBJ2-2 provide the parts outside the CDR3, is DTGVSQNPRHKITKRGQNVTFRCDPISEHNRLYWYRQTLGQGPEFLTYFQNEAQLEKSRLLSDRFSAERPKGSFSTLEIQRTEQGDSAMYLCASSLGQGAAGELFFGEGSRLTVL.

The V call is TRBV27, the J call TRBJ1-1; 8 bases agree with TRBD1. V lost 7 bases to trimming and J lost 0 bases; unmatched junction nucleotides: 22. Germline-derived CDR1 and CDR2 are MNHEY and SMNVEV (reference sequence). The CDR3 loop spans 20 amino acids. CDR3 DNA sequence: TGTGCCAGCATTAACTTCGGACAGGGTGTAGCGGATTTGATGAACACTGAAGCTTTCTTT. Amino acids: CASINFGQGVADLMNTEAFF.

The chain combines TRBV7-3 with TRBJ1-1; D not certain. CDR1 and CDR2 from the germline V gene are SGHTA and FQGTGA. This CDR3 has 13 residues. V lost 5 bases, J lost 3 bases, and 10 bases lay in between. CDR3 nucleotides: TGTGCCAGCAGCCTGGTGAGGGACACTGAAGCTTTCTTT. The encoded protein is CASSLVRDTEAFF.

The chain couples TRBV2 to TRBJ1-3; D is uncertain. The CDR3 is made up of 14 amino acids. V lost 6 bases and J 2 bases, leaving 11 bases between the germline ends. Germline-derived CDR1 and CDR2 are SNHLY and FYNNEI. This chain's CDR3 is CASSVGNTGNTIYF. For the CDR3, the DNA is TGTGCCAGCAGCGTAGGGAACACTGGAAACACCATATATTTT. The full variable domain, in which reference TRBV2 and TRBJ1-3 provide the parts outside the CDR3, is EPEVTQTPSHQVTQMGQEVILRCVPISNHLYFYWYRQILGQKVEFLVSFYNNEISEKSEIFDDQFSVERPDGSNFTLKIRSTKLEDSAMYFCASSVGNTGNTIYFGEGSWLTVV.

This clone appeared once. This chain uses TRBV7-9 with TRBJ1-1, with D perhaps TRBD1 (6 bases). The germline CDR1 and CDR2 sequences are SEHNR and FQNEAQ (reference sequence). The CDR3 sequence is 16 residues long. The V end was cut by 1 base, the J end by 0 bases, with 12 bases between. CDR3 sequence reads: CASSLGQASMNTEAFF. In DNA form, the CDR3 reads TGTGCCAGCAGCTTAGGACAGGCCTCCATGAACACTGAAGCTTTCTTT. Combining the CDR3 with reference TRBV7-9 and TRBJ1-1 gives the whole variable domain DTGVSQNPRHKITKRGQNVTFRCDPISEHNRLYWYRQTLGQGPEFLTYFQNEAQLEKSRLLSDRFSAERPKGSFSTLEIQRTEQGDSAMYLCASSLGQASMNTEAFFGQGTRLTVV.

The table lists this clone with a count of one. The DNA of the CDR3 is TGTGCCACCAGCAGAGGGGAACAAGAGACCCAGTACTTC. Translated: CATSRGEQETQYF. The rearrangement links TRBV15 to TRBJ2-5; the D is unclear. The germline V and J ends were trimmed by 1 base and 2 bases, with 5 bases remaining between them. Germline CDR1 LNHNV, CDR2 YYDKDF (reference sequence). CDR3 length: 13 residues. The full variable domain, in which reference TRBV15 and TRBJ2-5 provide the parts outside the CDR3, is DAMVIQNPRYQVTQFGKPVTLSCSQTLNHNVMYWYQQKSSQAPKLLFHYYDKDFNNEADTPDNFQSRRPNTSFCFLDIRSPGLGDTAMYLCATSRGEQETQYFGPGTRLLVL.

V and J are TRBV11-2 and TRBJ1-1; TRBD1 agrees at 8 bases. V trimming: 6 bases; J trimming: 4 bases; junction bases outside the gene matches: 4. The CDR3 has 13 amino acids. Germline-derived CDR1 and CDR2 are SGHAT and FQNNGV. The CDR3 loop reads CASRRTGLTEAFF. CDR3 DNA: TGTGCCAGCAGGAGGACAGGGCTCACTGAAGCTTTCTTT.

V gene TRBV15 combines with J gene TRBJ2-7; 9 nucleotides match TRBD2. This CDR3 is built from 20 residues. Germline V lookup: CDR1 LNHNV, CDR2 YYDKDF (reference sequence). V was pared by 1 base and J by 1 base, with 17 bases of the junction left unmatched. The CDR3 nucleotides are TGTGCCACCAGCAGAGCTTTCGGTGACCTTAAGCGGGGGGATTCCTACGAGCAGTACTTC. Amino acids: CATSRAFGDLKRGDSYEQYF.

The gene calls are TRBV30 and TRBJ1-1, with D perhaps TRBD1 (5 bases). Per the germline V gene, CDR1 is GTSNPN and CDR2 is SVGIG (reference sequence). The CDR3 has 14 residues. Trimming pared 3 bases from V and 1 base from J, leaving 12 bases between. CDR3 amino acids: CAWSAFQGNTEAFF. For the CDR3, the DNA is TGTGCCTGGAGCGCGTTTCAGGGGAACACTGAAGCTTTCTTT.

The chain combines TRBV5-5 with TRBJ2-7, with D perhaps matching TRBD1 or TRBD2 (5 bases each). Germline lookup yields CDR1 SGHKS and CDR2 YYEKEE (reference sequence). The length of the CDR3 is 15 residues. The V end lost 0 bases, the J end lost 0 bases, and 10 bases lay between the germline ends. CDR3: CASSLDPGSSYEQYF. The DNA of the CDR3 is TGTGCCAGCAGCTTGGATCCAGGGAGCTCCTACGAGCAGTACTTC. Combining the CDR3 with reference TRBV5-5 and TRBJ2-7 gives the whole variable domain DAGVTQSPTHLIKTRGQQVTLRCSPISGHKSVSWYQQVLGQGPQFIFQYYEKEERGRGNFPDRFSARQFPNYSSELNVNALLLGDSALYLCASSLDPGSSYEQYFGPGTRLTVT.

This chain links TRBV3-1 (or the pseudogene TRBV3-2) with TRBJ2-2, with 7 positions matching TRBD1. In germline, CDR1 is LGHDT, CDR2 YNNKEL (reference sequence). This CDR3 has 15 residues. With V trimmed by 8 bases and J by 3 bases, 9 bases remained unmatched. CDR3 sequence: CASALQGLDTGELFF. In DNA, the CDR3 is TGTGCCAGCGCTTTACAGGGGCTAGACACCGGGGAGCTGTTTTTT.

This clone has just one count. The chain combines TRBV10-3 with TRBJ2-2; D is undetermined. Per germline, CDR1 ENHRY and CDR2 SYGVKD. The CDR3 spans 14 residues. Trimming removed 3 bases at V and 4 bases at J, with 9 bases between. The CDR3 DNA follows: TGTGCCATCAGTGATCGGCTGACCACCGGGGAGCTGTTTTTT. Protein: CAISDRLTTGELFF.

The V and J genes are TRBV6-1 and TRBJ2-2, with TRBD1 as a possible D gene (6 bases). Trimming stripped 1 base from V and 4 bases from J, with 10 bases between. CDR1 and CDR2 from the germline V gene are MNHNS and SASEGT. The CDR3 has 15 amino acids. CDR3 sequence: CASSEDRAGTGELFF. DNA of the CDR3: TGTGCCAGCAGTGAAGACAGGGCGGGCACCGGGGAGCTGTTTTTT.

The V gene is TRBV4-2, the J gene TRBJ1-2, with a weak D call TRBD1 (6 bases). V lost 3 bases, J lost 8 bases, and 13 bases lay in between. The germline V gene has CDR1 LGHNA and CDR2 YNFKEQ. The CDR3 spans 13 residues. CDR3 region: CASSHYRDSGYTF. DNA for the CDR3: TGTGCCAGCAGCCACTACAGGGATTCGGGCTACACCTTC.

The V call is TRBV2, the J call TRBJ1-2; D is unclear. This CDR3 has 13 amino acids. CDR1 is SNHLY, CDR2 FYNNEI, per germline. Trimming took off 2 bases at V and 4 bases at J, with 8 bases between the two ends. The CDR3 protein is CASSEWGVYGYTF. The CDR3 coding sequence is TGTGCCAGCAGTGAATGGGGAGTCTATGGCTACACCTTC.

The rearrangement joins TRBV3-1 (or the pseudogene TRBV3-2) to TRBJ2-5, with D uncertain. The CDR3 totals 14 residues. Trimming shortened V by 5 bases and J by 1 base, and 11 bases separated the two germline ends. The V gene's germline CDR1 is LGHDT and CDR2 YNNKEL (reference sequence). CDR3 nucleotide sequence: TGTGCCAGCAGCGAATCAGGTAGCCAAGAGACCCAGTACTTC. This gives the protein CASSESGSQETQYF.

Only a few counts were recorded for this clone. The chain employs TRBV4-1 and TRBJ2-2, with D perhaps being TRBD1 or TRBD2 (6 bases each). Between the trimmed V and J ends, which lost 0 bases and 7 bases, there was a span of 12 bases. The CDR3 sequence is 15 residues long. Germline values: CDR1 MGHRA, CDR2 YSYEKL. The CDR3 here is CASSQDGGLVGELFF. Here the CDR3 DNA reads TGCGCCAGCAGCCAAGACGGGGGCTTGGTCGGGGAGCTGTTTTTT.

The rearrangement links TRBV7-9 to TRBJ2-3; maybe TRBD1 (6 bases). Germline V gene lookup returns CDR1 SEHNR and CDR2 FQNEAQ (reference sequence). This CDR3 contains 15 residues. V was clipped by 5 bases and J by 6 bases, with 18 bases between them. The CDR3, as DNA: TGTGCCAGCAGCGCCTCAGCCGGGACATCGGATACGCAGTATTTT. It encodes CASSASAGTSDTQYF.

The CDR3 is CASSSRLAGGETQYF. The CDR3 DNA follows: TGTGCCAGCAGCTCAAGACTAGCGGGGGGTGAGACCCAGTACTTC. The V and J genes are TRBV7-2 and TRBJ2-5; 13 nucleotides agree with TRBD2. CDR3 size: 15 residues. The J segment lost 5 bases and the V segment lost 4 bases, leaving 4 bases of the junction unmatched. CDR1 is SGHTA, CDR2 FQGNSA, per germline.

The chain is built from TRBV7-3 and TRBJ2-1, with 7 bases fitting TRBD2. The CDR3 covers 15 residues. The V gene end was trimmed by 5 bases and the J gene end by 7 bases; junction bases not matched to a gene: 11. Looked up from germline, CDR1 is SGHTA and CDR2 is FQGTGA. The CDR3 nucleotides read TGTGCCAGCAGCCCCCCGGGCAGGGAGGGGAATGAGCAGTTCTTC. Amino acids: CASSPPGREGNEQFF.

The chain has TRBV5-1 and TRBJ2-7, with no clear D. Deletions cut 4 bases from V and 7 bases from J, with 12 bases between. This CDR3 comprises 12 residues. Germline CDR1 is SGHRS and CDR2 is YFSETQ. CDR3 loop: CASSLDRVEQYF. Written as DNA, the CDR3 is TGCGCCAGCAGCCTTGATCGGGTGGAGCAGTACTTC.

The chain recombines TRBV20-1 with TRBJ2-7; D is uncertain. CDR1 and CDR2 from the germline V gene are DFQATT and SNEGSKA (reference sequence). The germline V and J ends were trimmed by 3 bases and 3 bases, with 12 bases remaining between them. CDR3 size: 13 residues. Here the CDR3 reads CSASSSEHYEQYF. The CDR3 DNA sequence: TGCAGTGCTAGTTCCTCCGAACACTACGAGCAGTACTTC.

This chain links TRBV5-8 with TRBJ1-1; tentative D call: TRBD1 (5 bases). The CDR3 has 18 residues. Germline assignment: CDR1 SGHTS and CDR2 YDEGEE. Trimming took off 2 bases at V and 4 bases at J, with 24 bases between the two ends. The CDR3 is CASSFNWGDLTKFTEAFF. CDR3 DNA sequence: TGTGCCAGCAGCTTTAACTGGGGGGACCTCACCAAGTTCACTGAAGCTTTCTTT.

V and J are TRBV19 and TRBJ2-1; D unresolved. The CDR3 sequence is 12 residues long. The germline CDR1 and CDR2 sequences are LNHDA and SQIVND (reference sequence). V was pared by 10 bases and J by 5 bases, with 12 bases between. The CDR3, as DNA: TGTGCCACACAATGGGGTCACAATGAGCAGTTCTTC. Its protein is CATQWGHNEQFF.

This clone appeared a single time. The chain carries TRBV19 and TRBJ2-3, with TRBD1 matching 9 bases. Germline trimming cut 7 bases from V and 4 bases from J; bases unmatched to any gene: 6. CDR3 size: 14 residues. Germline V gene lookup returns CDR1 LNHDA and CDR2 SQIVND (reference sequence). The DNA of the CDR3 is TGTGCCAGTAATACGGGACAGGGAGCAGATACGCAGTATTTT. Translated: CASNTGQGADTQYF.

J is TRBJ2-7 and V is TRBV7-2; 8 nucleotides line up with TRBD1. The germline V gene encodes CDR1 SGHTA and CDR2 FQGNSA. The CDR3 is 17 residues long. The trim removed 5 bases at V and 5 bases at J, leaving 17 bases unmatched. The CDR3 loop is CASSPTRTGLFRDEQYF. In DNA, the CDR3 is TGTGCCAGCAGCCCAACCCGGACAGGGCTCTTTCGGGACGAGCAGTACTTC.

The chain recombines TRBV28 with TRBJ1-5; possible D gene TRBD1, 6 bases. V dropped 6 bases and J dropped 0 bases, with 15 bases sitting between them. The germline V gene has CDR1 MDHEN and CDR2 SYDVKM. The CDR3 runs 16 residues. In nucleotides, the CDR3 is TGTGCCAGCAGCCCATCGGGGGGCTATAGCAATCAGCCCCAGCATTTT. As protein: CASSPSGGYSNQPQHF.

The V call is TRBV5-1, the J call TRBJ1-1; 7 bases fit TRBD1. The CDR3 spans 14 residues. V lost 4 bases, J lost 7 bases, and 10 bases stayed unmatched. Germline CDR1 and CDR2: SGHRS and YFSETQ. The CDR3 nucleotides are TGCGCCAGCAGCCCGAGGTTTGGACAGGATGAAGCTTTCTTT. It codes for CASSPRFGQDEAFF.

The genes are TRBV5-4 and TRBJ2-3; 12 bases agree with TRBD2. From germline, CDR1 is SGHNT and CDR2 YYREEE (reference sequence). The CDR3 loop spans 16 amino acids. Trimming at V came to 4 bases and at J to 6 bases, leaving 9 bases not matched to a gene. In nucleotides, the CDR3 is TGTGCCAGCAGCCTGCAACTAGCGGGGGGAGGGGATACGCAGTATTTT. Translation gives CASSLQLAGGGDTQYF.

In this sample, this clone turned up once. V gene TRBV5-6 combines with J gene TRBJ2-7, with a weak D call TRBD1 (6 bases). The CDR3 loop spans 12 amino acids. V lost 5 bases and J lost 1, with 7 bases in between. Germline CDR1 SGHDT, CDR2 YYEEEE. Here the CDR3 reads CASSGQSYEQYF. The CDR3 nucleotides are TGTGCCAGCAGTGGACAGTCCTACGAGCAGTACTTC.